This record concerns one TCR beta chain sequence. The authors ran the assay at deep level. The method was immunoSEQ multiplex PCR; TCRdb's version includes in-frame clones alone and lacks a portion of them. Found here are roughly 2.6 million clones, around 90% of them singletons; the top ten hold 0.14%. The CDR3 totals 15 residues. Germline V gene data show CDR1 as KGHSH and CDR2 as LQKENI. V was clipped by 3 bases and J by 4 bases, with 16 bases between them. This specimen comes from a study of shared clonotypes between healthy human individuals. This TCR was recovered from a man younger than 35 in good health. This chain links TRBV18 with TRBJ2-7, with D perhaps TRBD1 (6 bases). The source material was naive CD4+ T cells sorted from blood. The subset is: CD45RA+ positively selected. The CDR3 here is CASSPRNRVVYEQYF. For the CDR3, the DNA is TGTGCCAGCTCACCCCGAAACAGGGTAGTGTACGAGCAGTACTTC.